This T cell receptor (beta chain) stems from a study of regulatory T cells in long-lasting Graves disease. Study-level background: Antithyroid drug use was under 3 months in newly diagnosed Graves' patients.

Regarding time point: newly diagnosed GD, antithyroid drugs for less than 3 months. Researchers made the TCR library from RNA that was extracted from PBMCs. There are many counts of this clonotype. Its specificity is not known. HTBI primers from iRepertoire and Arm-PCR of CDR3 regions yielded the TCR beta libraries. Each CDR3 protein gets one entry after TCRdb re-called the multiplex PCR reads with MiXCR. The top ten hold 8% to 10% of the sample, which has a few hundred thousand distinct CDR3 sequences, about 13% seen once. The germline gives CDR1 LGHDT, CDR2 YNNKEL (reference sequence). The CDR3 is made up of 14 amino acids. V lost 3 bases and J lost 2, with 9 bases in between. Findings and limits, study-wide: Persistent cases favored TRBV28, TRBJ1-2 and TRBJ2-5.

This sample was shared with a second study, whose subject was T cells in Graves' hyperthyroidism and ophthalmopathy. That publication notes: These patients, aged 18 to 65, had recently diagnosed hyperthyroidism lasting under 2 months. The TCR CDR3 was amplified in a first-round RT-PCR using the HTBI primer set.

Specimen: peripheral blood mononuclear cells (PBMCs), collected at new diagnosis, from a patient treated with antithyroid drugs. V gene TRBV3-1 combines with J gene TRBJ2-3; D uncertain. This sequence originates from a man aged 25 to 40 with Graves disease. The CDR3 sequence: CASSHRKITDTQYF. The CDR3 DNA follows: TGTGCCAGCAGCCATAGGAAAATCACAGATACGCAGTATTTT.